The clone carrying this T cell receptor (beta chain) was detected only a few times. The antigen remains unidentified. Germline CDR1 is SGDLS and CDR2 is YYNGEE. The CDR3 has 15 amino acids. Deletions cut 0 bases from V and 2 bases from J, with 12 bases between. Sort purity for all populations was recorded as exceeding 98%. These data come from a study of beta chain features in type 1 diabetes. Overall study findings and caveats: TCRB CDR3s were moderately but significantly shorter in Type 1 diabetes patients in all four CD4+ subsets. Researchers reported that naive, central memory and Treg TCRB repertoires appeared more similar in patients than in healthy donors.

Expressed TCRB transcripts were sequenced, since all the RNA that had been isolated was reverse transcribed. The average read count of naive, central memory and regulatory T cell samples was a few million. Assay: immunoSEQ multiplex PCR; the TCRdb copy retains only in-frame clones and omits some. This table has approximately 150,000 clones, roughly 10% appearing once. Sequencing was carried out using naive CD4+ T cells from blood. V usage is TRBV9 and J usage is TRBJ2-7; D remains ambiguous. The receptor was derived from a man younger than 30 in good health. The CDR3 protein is CASSVAWHSTYEQYF. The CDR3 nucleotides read TGTGCCAGCAGCGTAGCTTGGCACAGCACCTACGAGCAGTACTTC.